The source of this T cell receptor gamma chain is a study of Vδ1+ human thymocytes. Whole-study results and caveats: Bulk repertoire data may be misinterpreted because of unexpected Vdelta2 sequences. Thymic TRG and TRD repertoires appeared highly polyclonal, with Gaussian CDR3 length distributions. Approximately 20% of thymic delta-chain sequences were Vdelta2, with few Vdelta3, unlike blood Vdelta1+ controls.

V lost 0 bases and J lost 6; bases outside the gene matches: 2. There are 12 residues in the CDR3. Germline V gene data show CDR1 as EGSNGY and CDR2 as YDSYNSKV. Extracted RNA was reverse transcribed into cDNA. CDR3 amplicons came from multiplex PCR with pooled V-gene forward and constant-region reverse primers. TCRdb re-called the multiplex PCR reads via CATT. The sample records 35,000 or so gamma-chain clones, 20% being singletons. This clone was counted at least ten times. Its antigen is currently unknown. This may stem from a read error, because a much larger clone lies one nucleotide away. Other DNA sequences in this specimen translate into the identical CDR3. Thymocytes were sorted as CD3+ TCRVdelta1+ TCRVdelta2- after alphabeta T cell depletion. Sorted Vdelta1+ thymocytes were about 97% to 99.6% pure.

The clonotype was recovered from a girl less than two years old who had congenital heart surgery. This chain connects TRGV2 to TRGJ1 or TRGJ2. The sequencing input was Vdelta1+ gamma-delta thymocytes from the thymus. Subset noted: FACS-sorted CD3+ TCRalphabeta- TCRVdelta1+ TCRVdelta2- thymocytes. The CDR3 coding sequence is TGTGCCACCTGGGACGGGTGTTATAAGAAACTCTTT. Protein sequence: CATWDGCYKKLF.